One T cell receptor beta chain is described in this entry. The antigen is unknown. In the sorted-subset replicate PCRs, 150 to 250 ng DNA, 30,000 or so T cell genomes, was used. Sequencing used immunoSEQ multiplex PCR; TCRdb keeps in-frame clones, though not all of them. The sample lists over a million clones, about 74% occurring once. The entry originates in a study of shared clonotypes between healthy human individuals. Study-level points and caveats: Non-shared clonotypes were found to have lower generation probabilities than the clonotypes that were shared by all four of the sorted-subset donors.

The CDR3 totals 16 residues. The ends lost 4 bases at V and 1 base at J; junction bases unmatched: 7. Germline loops: CDR1 ENHRY, CDR2 SYGVKD. The origin of this receptor is a man between 18 and 35 years old in good health. Sequencing input: memory CD4+ T cells sorted from blood. Indicated subset: CD45RA-negative fraction. The rearrangement links TRBV10-3 to TRBJ2-3, with TRBD1 identical over 8 bases. This CDR3 is CAISGGTGVGTDTQYF. The CDR3 bases are TGTGCCATCAGTGGGGGGACAGGAGTGGGCACAGATACGCAGTATTTT.